This passage covers 27 T cell receptor beta chains from one sample sequenced in a study of blood T cell repertoires in COVID-19. Only in-frame clones appear in the TCRdb table, and some are missing; sequencing was by immunoSEQ multiplex PCR. The profile shows some 250,000 clones, about 90% of them singletons. The sample was PBMCs or T cells enriched from blood (not recorded which). The source is a human donor in a cohort exposed to, infected with or recovered from COVID-19 (not recorded which). The donor label of this sample is uncertain.

This clone occurred once. CDR3 region: CASVGAAYNEQFF. In DNA form, the CDR3 reads TGTGCCAGCGTGGGAGCGGCCTACAATGAGCAGTTCTTC. The rearrangement uses TRBV6-5 and TRBJ2-1; a weak D match, TRBD2 (5 bases). Germline CDR1 and CDR2: MNHEY and SVGAGI. Trimming removed 8 bases at V and 2 bases at J, with 10 bases between. The CDR3 spans 13 residues.

This chain uses TRBV7-2 with TRBJ2-7; 9 positions agree with TRBD2. The J segment lost 4 bases and the V segment lost 1 base, leaving 8 bases of the junction unmatched. The CDR3 is 16 amino acids. Germline CDR1 and CDR2: SGHTA and FQGNSA. The CDR3 reads CASSLGLLTSGYEQYF. The DNA for the CDR3 is TGTGCCAGCAGCTTAGGATTATTGACTAGCGGTTACGAGCAGTACTTC.

This CDR3 reads CASSYSRSEGYEQYF. CDR3 sequence (DNA): TGTGCCAGCAGTTACTCCCGGTCGGAGGGCTACGAGCAGTACTTC. This sequence joins TRBV6-5 and TRBJ2-7, with a possible D match to TRBD2 (6 bases). The V end lost 0 bases, the J end lost 3 bases, and 12 bases lay between the germline ends. The CDR3 contains 15 residues. Germline V gene data show CDR1 as MNHEY and CDR2 as SVGAGI.

The CDR3 here is CASSTGGQGGDNEQFF. The CDR3 region has the DNA TGCGCCAGCAGCACTGGGGGACAGGGAGGAGACAATGAGCAGTTCTTC. This chain uses TRBV4-1 with TRBJ2-1; 9 bases align to TRBD1. Germline V gene sequence: CDR1 MGHRA, CDR2 YSYEKL. The CDR3 runs to 16 residues. Trimming took 5 bases from V and 5 from J; bases not matched to a gene: 10.

The chain is built from TRBV4-1 and TRBJ1-4; D not certain. The germline CDR1 and CDR2 sequences are MGHRA and YSYEKL. Deletions cut 1 base from V and 6 bases from J, with 9 bases between. CDR3 length: 14 amino acids. CDR3 sequence: CASSQGLKHEKLFF. CDR3 coding DNA: TGCGCCAGCAGCCAAGGTCTGAAGCATGAAAAACTGTTTTTT.

As concerns this clone: The sample carries other DNA sequences with the same CDR3. J is TRBJ2-3 and V is TRBV9, with D perhaps matching TRBD2 (6 bases). The CDR3 is 15 residues long. Looked up from germline, CDR1 is SGDLS and CDR2 is YYNGEE. V was pared by 0 bases and J by 0 bases, with 8 bases between. The CDR3 coding sequence is TGTGCCAGCAGCGTAGGGGCGGGGAGCACAGATACGCAGTATTTT. Translation: CASSVGAGSTDTQYF.

The chain joins TRBV27 to TRBJ1-2; 10 nucleotides line up with TRBD1. The J segment lost 5 bases and the V segment lost 0 bases, leaving 6 bases of the junction unmatched. From germline, CDR1 is MNHEY and CDR2 SMNVEV (reference sequence). CDR3 size: 16 residues. Here the CDR3 reads CASSLSQGQGIYGYTF. Written as DNA, the CDR3 is TGTGCCAGCAGTTTATCCCAGGGACAGGGGATTTATGGCTACACCTTC.

The chain links TRBV27 to TRBJ2-3; 7 nucleotides line up with TRBD1. The V and J ends lost 2 bases and 2 bases, in that order; junction bases with no gene match: 10. CDR1 and CDR2 from the germline V gene are MNHEY and SMNVEV (reference sequence). CDR3 length equals 17 residues. CDR3 in amino acids: CASSLRHRGFSTDTQYF. The CDR3 DNA is TGTGCCAGCAGTTTAAGGCACAGGGGATTTTCCACAGATACGCAGTATTTT.

This clone appeared once. This chain links TRBV7-9 with TRBJ1-1; no firm D call. The CDR3 consists of 18 residues. The V and J ends lost 3 bases and 0 bases respectively, with 20 bases between them. Germline V gene sequence: CDR1 SEHNR, CDR2 FQNEAQ (reference sequence). For the CDR3, the DNA is TGTGCCAGCAGCTTGACTCGGCGAGGGCTCACTCTGAACACTGAAGCTTTCTTT. Amino acids: CASSLTRRGLTLNTEAFF.

The V call is TRBV6-5, the J call TRBJ1-6, with TRBD1 identical over 8 bases. Germline loops: CDR1 MNHEY, CDR2 SVGAGI. This CDR3 is 13 amino acids long. Unmatched junction bases numbered 5, after V lost 4 bases and J lost 12 bases. The CDR3 spells CASSWGTGEPLHF. The DNA for the CDR3 is TGTGCCAGCAGTTGGGGGACAGGAGAACCCCTCCACTTT.

This chain links TRBV6-5 with TRBJ1-6; the D is unclear. The V gene lost 6 bases and the J gene lost 16 bases, with 13 bases spanning the gap. From germline, CDR1 is MNHEY and CDR2 SVGAGI. This CDR3 contains 11 residues. Here the CDR3 DNA reads TGTGCCAGCAGCGGGCAGAGGGCTCTCCACTTT. It is translated as CASSGQRALHF.

The chain is built from TRBV28 and TRBJ2-7; TRBD1 matches 7 bases. The CDR3 sequence is 14 residues long. Germline CDR1 and CDR2: MDHEN and SYDVKM. V gave up 6 bases and J gave up 3 bases; unmatched junction bases: 8. Written as DNA, the CDR3 is TGTGCCAGCAGCCCTCGGGACAGCCTCTACGAGCAGTACTTC. It is translated as CASSPRDSLYEQYF.

The V and J genes are TRBV6-5 and TRBJ1-1; 11 bases align to TRBD1. The CDR3 has 14 residues. CDR1 and CDR2 (germline): MNHEY, SVGAGI. V shed 6 bases, J shed 4 bases, and the junction held 4 bases outside the gene matches. Here the CDR3 reads CASRLGTGGTEAFF. CDR3 bases: TGTGCCAGCAGACTCGGGACAGGGGGCACTGAAGCTTTCTTT.

This clone was observed once. The chain carries TRBV19 and TRBJ1-5, with a weak D call TRBD1 (5 bases). The germline CDR1 and CDR2 sequences are LNHDA and SQIVND (reference sequence). The CDR3 has 15 amino acids. V was clipped by 7 bases and J by 6 bases, with 19 bases between them. The CDR3 is CASNPNGQGFQPQHF. DNA for the CDR3: TGTGCCAGTAACCCAAATGGGCAGGGTTTTCAGCCCCAGCATTTT.

The genes are TRBV5-5 and TRBJ1-5, with a weak D call TRBD1 (5 bases). V was trimmed by 1 base and J by 2 bases, leaving 10 bases between them. This CDR3 spans 15 amino acids. The germline V gene has CDR1 SGHKS and CDR2 YYEKEE (reference sequence). The CDR3 nucleotides read TGTGCCAGCAGCTTGTCCGGGGGTGGCAATCAGCCCCAGCATTTT. This gives the protein CASSLSGGGNQPQHF. Looking up the rest from reference TRBV5-5 and TRBJ1-5 gives the full variable domain: DAGVTQSPTHLIKTRGQQVTLRCSPISGHKSVSWYQQVLGQGPQFIFQYYEKEERGRGNFPDRFSARQFPNYSSELNVNALLLGDSALYLCASSLSGGGNQPQHFGDGTRLSIL.

J is TRBJ1-1 and V is TRBV7-6; 8 nucleotides agree with TRBD1. Germline CDR1 is SGHVS and CDR2 is FNYEAQ. This CDR3 spans 15 amino acids. J was trimmed by 1 base and V by 0 bases; bases with no gene match: 1. The CDR3 loop reads CASSLATGENTEAFF. The CDR3 DNA is TGTGCCAGCAGCTTAGCGACAGGGGAGAACACTGAAGCTTTCTTT.

The chain couples TRBV10-3 to TRBJ2-1; 7 bases agree with TRBD2. This CDR3 has 15 residues. In germline, CDR1 is ENHRY, CDR2 SYGVKD. Losses at the gene ends were 6 bases for V and 5 bases for J; bases not matched to a gene: 10. This CDR3 is CAISPGSRGDNEQFF. The CDR3 DNA reads as TGTGCCATCAGCCCCGGGAGCCGGGGGGACAATGAGCAGTTCTTC.

The genes are TRBV25-1 and TRBJ1-6, with D hard to call. CDR3 length: 13 amino acids. The ends were cut back, 3 bases at V and 3 bases at J, with 3 bases in the middle. CDR1 and CDR2 (germline): MGHDK, SYGVNS. The CDR3 region has the DNA TGTGCCAGCAGTGACCGCTATAATTCACCCCTCCACTTT. Translation gives CASSDRYNSPLHF.

The chain has TRBV7-6 and TRBJ2-3; a possible D gene is TRBD2 (6 bases). The CDR3 spans 16 residues. Trimming took 1 base from V and 3 from J, leaving 14 bases between them. Germline CDR1 reads SGHVS; CDR2 reads FNYEAQ. The CDR3 sequence is CASSLDRRGHTDTQYF. Written as DNA, the CDR3 is TGTGCCAGCAGCTTAGACCGGCGGGGCCATACAGATACGCAGTATTTT.

The V call is TRBV5-1, the J call TRBJ2-2, with 10 positions matching TRBD2. Germline trimming cut 0 bases from V and 4 bases from J; bases unmatched to any gene: 12. The length of the CDR3 is 19 residues. Germline-derived CDR1 and CDR2 are SGHRS and YFSETQ. This chain's CDR3 is CASSLVSSGGPVFTGELFF. As DNA, the CDR3 is TGCGCCAGCAGCTTGGTGTCTAGCGGGGGCCCGGTTTTCACCGGGGAGCTGTTTTTT.

The CDR3 loop reads CASSLEQGPPPEQYF. CDR3 DNA sequence: TGCGCCAGCAGCTTGGAACAGGGGCCGCCTCCCGAGCAGTACTTC. The chain couples TRBV5-1 to TRBJ2-7, with 7 bases identical to TRBD1. The CDR3 is 15 amino acids. Germline CDR1 is SGHRS and CDR2 is YFSETQ. The junction had 9 bases not matched to a gene; V was cut back by 0 bases and J by 6 bases.

The chain carries TRBV9 and TRBJ2-4, with 9 bases lining up with TRBD1. V dropped 4 bases and J dropped 0; count of bases not matched to a gene: 5. CDR1 is SGDLS and CDR2 is YYNGEE in the germline V gene. This CDR3 comprises 16 residues. CDR3: CASSQGQGLAKNIQYF. The CDR3 region has the DNA TGTGCCAGCAGCCAAGGACAGGGGCTAGCCAAAAACATTCAGTACTTC.

The sample holds one count of this clone. This rearrangement joins TRBV7-2 to TRBJ1-2; TRBD1 aligns across 7 bases. This CDR3 region has 13 residues. J was trimmed by 10 bases and V by 0 bases; bases with no gene match: 5. Germline V gives CDR1 SGHTA, CDR2 FQGNSA. The CDR3, as DNA: TGTGCCAGCAGCTTAGCCCAGGGGGAGTACTACACCTTC. Residues: CASSLAQGEYYTF.

The chain combines TRBV18 with TRBJ1-1, with 9 bases aligning to TRBD1. This CDR3 has 13 amino acids. V was clipped by 6 bases and J by 5 bases; unmatched bases: 4. CDR1 and CDR2 from the germline V gene are KGHSH and LQKENI. The CDR3 here is CASSRDRATEAFF. The CDR3 coding sequence is TGTGCCAGCTCTCGGGACAGGGCGACTGAAGCTTTCTTT. Full variable domain (missing parts from reference TRBV18 and TRBJ1-1): NAGVMQNPRHLVRRRGQEARLRCSPMKGHSHVYWYRQLPEEGLKFMVYLQKENIIDESGMPKERFSAEFPKEGPSILRIQQVVRGDSAAYFCASSRDRATEAFFGQGTRLTVV.

The chain combines TRBV2 with TRBJ1-3, with D possibly TRBD1 on 6 matching bases. The CDR3 runs to 15 residues. Trimming shortened V by 8 bases and J by 1 base, and 15 bases separated the two germline ends. Germline assignment: CDR1 SNHLY and CDR2 FYNNEI. The CDR3 nucleotides read TGTGCCAGCGGCCCAGACAGGTCGTCTGGAAACACCATATATTTT. Amino acid sequence: CASGPDRSSGNTIYF. Drawing the rest from reference TRBV2 and TRBJ1-3, the complete variable domain is EPEVTQTPSHQVTQMGQEVILRCVPISNHLYFYWYRQILGQKVEFLVSFYNNEISEKSEIFDDQFSVERPDGSNFTLKIRSTKLEDSAMYFCASGPDRSSGNTIYFGEGSWLTVV.

A few counts support this clone. The genes are TRBV15 and TRBJ1-4; D is unclear. V shed 1 base and J shed 0 bases, with 12 bases lying between them. Germline lookup yields CDR1 LNHNV and CDR2 YYDKDF (reference sequence). The CDR3 is made up of 17 amino acids. The CDR3 DNA follows: TGTGCCACCAGCAGAGCGAGGGCGATAACAACTAATGAAAAACTGTTTTTT. Its protein product is CATSRARAITTNEKLFF.

The gene calls are TRBV7-9 and TRBJ1-1, with D hard to call. Germline V gene lookup returns CDR1 SEHNR and CDR2 FQNEAQ (reference sequence). This CDR3 contains 12 residues. Trimming stripped 6 bases from V and 2 bases from J, with 7 bases between. The CDR3 nucleotides read TGTGCCAGCAGACCCACTAACACTGAAGCTTTCTTT. Translation: CASRPTNTEAFF.